This passage covers 15 T cell receptor beta chains from one sample sequenced in a study of T cells in Graves' hyperthyroidism and ophthalmopathy. TCR beta CDR3 sequences were amplified from RNA transcripts. Carried out on the TCR CDR3, a first-round RT-PCR used the HTBI primer set. TCRdb redid the calling of the multiplex PCR reads with MiXCR, one entry per CDR3 protein. The sample shows 20,000 to 30,000 distinct CDR3 sequences, approximately 54% of them seen only once. Specimen: blood. The receptors come from a woman aged 40 to 49 with Graves' hyperthyroidism that later progressed to Graves' ophthalmopathy.

This clonotype was seen only a few times. The gene calls are TRBV9 and TRBJ2-7, with D possibly TRBD2 on 5 matching bases. The germline V gene encodes CDR1 SGDLS and CDR2 YYNGEE. The CDR3 has 14 amino acids. V lost 0 bases and J 1 base, leaving 8 bases between the germline ends. CDR3 amino acids: CASSVGRLSYEQYF. CDR3 nucleotide sequence: TGTGCCAGCAGCGTAGGGAGGTTATCCTACGAGCAGTACTTC.

V usage is TRBV10-3 and J usage is TRBJ2-7; no clear D gene. This CDR3 comprises 11 residues. V was cut by 8 bases and J by 2 bases, with 7 bases left in between. Germline loops: CDR1 ENHRY, CDR2 SYGVKD. The CDR3 spells CAIGQTYEQYF. The CDR3 coding sequence is TGTGCCATCGGCCAGACCTACGAGCAGTACTTC.

Many counts were recorded for this clonotype. The CDR3 region has the DNA TGCGCCAGCAGCTATAGGACAGGGAACACTGAAGCTTTCTTT. Translation: CASSYRTGNTEAFF. The chain couples TRBV5-1 to TRBJ1-1; 7 bases are shared with TRBD1. The CDR3 length is 14 residues. Germline lookup yields CDR1 SGHRS and CDR2 YFSETQ. J gave up 1 base and V 3 bases, and 3 bases lay outside the gene matches.

V usage is TRBV2 and J usage is TRBJ2-3; the match to TRBD2 covers 8 bases. Trimming at V came to 2 bases and at J to 2 bases, leaving 6 bases not matched to a gene. The germline V gene has CDR1 SNHLY and CDR2 FYNNEI. The CDR3 contains 16 residues. The CDR3 sequence is CASSEWGLEVTDTQYF. CDR3 DNA: TGTGCCAGCAGTGAATGGGGACTAGAAGTCACAGATACGCAGTATTTT.

V and J are TRBV20-1 and TRBJ2-1; D uncertain. CDR1 and CDR2 (germline): DFQATT, SNEGSKA (reference sequence). The CDR3 extends over 13 amino acids. Trimming stripped 1 base from V and 3 bases from J, with 7 bases between. CDR3 in amino acids: CSARGNSYNEQFF. CDR3 coding DNA: TGCAGTGCTAGAGGTAATAGCTACAATGAGCAGTTCTTC.

The J gene is TRBJ2-7, the V gene TRBV5-1, with D perhaps TRBD1 or TRBD2 (5 bases each). The CDR3 loop spans 14 amino acids. Germline assignment: CDR1 SGHRS and CDR2 YFSETQ. Trimming removed 4 bases from V and 3 bases from J, with 14 bases in between. CDR3 DNA sequence: TGCGCCAGCAGCCGTGGGACGTACGACTACGAGCAGTACTTC. Translated: CASSRGTYDYEQYF.

By sample fraction, this clonotype is medium-sized. The chain carries TRBV10-3 and TRBJ1-6; a possible D gene is TRBD1 (5 bases). This CDR3 spans 18 amino acids. V lost 0 bases and J lost 0, with 12 bases in between. Germline CDR1 reads ENHRY; CDR2 reads SYGVKD. The CDR3 loop is CAISESRTPSSYNSPLHF. The CDR3 DNA is TGTGCCATCAGTGAGTCCCGGACACCGAGCTCCTATAATTCACCCCTCCACTTT.

By frequency in the sample, this clonotype is medium-sized. The chain carries TRBV2 and TRBJ2-1; D is ambiguous. The CDR3 is 13 residues long. With 7 bases removed from V and 7 bases from J, the gap between germline ends came to 14 bases. Germline-derived CDR1 and CDR2 are SNHLY and FYNNEI. In nucleotides, the CDR3 is TGTGCCAGCACCCCCCCGGCCGAGAATGAGCAGTTCTTC. As protein: CASTPPAENEQFF.

In regard to this clonotype: Mismatch with germline at one junction end may stem from a read error. This chain connects TRBV7-3 to TRBJ2-5, with 15 positions matching TRBD2. Germline CDR1 is SGHTA and CDR2 is FQGTGA. This CDR3 is 18 amino acids long. CDR3: CASGTSGTSGRNQEAQYF. The CDR3 DNA is TGTGCCAGCGGGACCTCCGGGACTAGCGGGAGGAATCAAGAGGCCCAGTACTTC.

This clonotype has only a few counts. The chain employs TRBV7-6 and TRBJ2-7; D is unclear. Trimming took off 4 bases at V and 5 bases at J, with 12 bases between the two ends. The CDR3 consists of 13 residues. The germline V gene encodes CDR1 SGHVS and CDR2 FNYEAQ. Written as DNA, the CDR3 is TGTGCCAGCAGCTCCTCCCGAGAGGACGAGCAGTACTTC. Protein: CASSSSREDEQYF.

Within the sample, this clonotype is medium-sized. The CDR3 DNA reads as TGTGCCAGCAGCGTGGGGGGGGCCGTCTACGAGCAGTACTTC. It yields the protein CASSVGGAVYEQYF. This chain joins TRBV9 and TRBJ2-7; D is possibly TRBD2 (7 bases). The V gene's germline CDR1 is SGDLS and CDR2 YYNGEE. Deletions cut 2 bases from V and 3 bases from J, with 12 bases between. CDR3 length equals 14 residues.

This clonotype was observed once. The chain has TRBV10-3 and TRBJ1-1; D unresolved. Between the trimmed V and J ends, which lost 7 bases and 1 base, there was a span of 10 bases. From germline, CDR1 is ENHRY and CDR2 SYGVKD. The CDR3 runs 13 residues. CDR3 residues: CAIMAASNTEAFF. The CDR3 bases are TGTGCCATCATGGCTGCGTCGAACACTGAAGCTTTCTTT.

The gene calls are TRBV7-2 and TRBJ2-7, with D possibly matching TRBD1 (6 bases). With 3 bases removed from V and 1 base from J, the gap between germline ends came to 13 bases. Looked up from germline, CDR1 is SGHTA and CDR2 is FQGNSA. This CDR3 comprises 15 residues. CDR3 protein: CASSLSGTTSYEQYF. Written as DNA, the CDR3 is TGTGCCAGCAGCTTGTCCGGGACAACTTCCTACGAGCAGTACTTC.

The genes are TRBV10-2 and TRBJ2-1; the match to TRBD2 covers 8 bases. CDR1 is WSHSY, CDR2 SAAADI, per germline. The CDR3 has 13 residues. J gave up 5 bases and V 3 bases, and 0 bases lay outside the gene matches. Here the CDR3 reads CASSDSGNNEQFF. The CDR3 coding sequence is TGCGCCAGCAGTGATAGCGGGAACAATGAGCAGTTCTTC.

The chain recombines TRBV20-1 with TRBJ2-1, with D uncertain. This CDR3 comprises 16 residues. Looked up from germline, CDR1 is DFQATT and CDR2 is SNEGSKA (reference sequence). V lost 0 bases to trimming and J lost 2 bases, with 14 bases between them. Here the CDR3 DNA reads TGCAGTGCTAGAGATTTTCACAGCGACACCTACAATGAGCAGTTCTTC. Residues: CSARDFHSDTYNEQFF.